Detailed here is one T cell receptor (beta chain). Its antigen is still unknown. The sample originates from a study of T cell responses to AZD1222 COVID-19 vaccine. Findings and limits, study-wide: Possibly, clonal diversity was underestimated; donors were largely white British and included more females.

The CDR3 is 15 residues long. Germline trimming cut 7 bases from V and 5 bases from J; bases unmatched to any gene: 10. CDR1 is SNHLY and CDR2 is FYNNEI in the germline V gene. Assay: immunoSEQ multiplex PCR; the TCRdb copy retains only in-frame clones and omits some. The sample shows fewer than 65,000 clones, roughly nine tenths of them seen only once. J is TRBJ2-1 and V is TRBV2, with 8 bases aligning to TRBD2. The sequence came from an adult who received the AZD1222 COVID-19 vaccine. The specimen was peripheral blood, collected 28 days after the second AZD1222 dose. In nucleotides, the CDR3 is TGTGCCAGCACCCAACGGACTAGCTTAGACAATGAGCAGTTCTTC. Its translation is CASTQRTSLDNEQFF.